The entry that follows covers one T cell receptor (beta chain) sequence. Assay: immunoSEQ multiplex PCR; the TCRdb copy retains only in-frame clones and omits some. The data hold around 40,000 clones, with 80% observed a single time. These data are taken from a study of OX40 agonist ivuxolimab in advanced cancers. CDR1 and CDR2 from the germline V gene are MNHEY and SMNVEV (reference sequence). V lost 6 bases to trimming and J lost 0 bases, with 15 bases between them. The CDR3 loop spans 17 amino acids. The chain carries TRBV27 and TRBJ2-6, with D tentatively TRBD1 (7 bases). The receptor's source is an adult with an advanced solid tumor such as melanoma, head and neck, liver or kidney cancer. Sequenced here: CD4+ or CD8+ T cells sorted from blood, sampled in a trial of the OX40 agonist ivuxolimab. CDR3 amino acids: CASSGTATSSGANVLTF. The CDR3 DNA reads TGTGCCAGCAGCGGGACAGCGACTAGCTCTGGGGCCAACGTCCTGACTTTC.